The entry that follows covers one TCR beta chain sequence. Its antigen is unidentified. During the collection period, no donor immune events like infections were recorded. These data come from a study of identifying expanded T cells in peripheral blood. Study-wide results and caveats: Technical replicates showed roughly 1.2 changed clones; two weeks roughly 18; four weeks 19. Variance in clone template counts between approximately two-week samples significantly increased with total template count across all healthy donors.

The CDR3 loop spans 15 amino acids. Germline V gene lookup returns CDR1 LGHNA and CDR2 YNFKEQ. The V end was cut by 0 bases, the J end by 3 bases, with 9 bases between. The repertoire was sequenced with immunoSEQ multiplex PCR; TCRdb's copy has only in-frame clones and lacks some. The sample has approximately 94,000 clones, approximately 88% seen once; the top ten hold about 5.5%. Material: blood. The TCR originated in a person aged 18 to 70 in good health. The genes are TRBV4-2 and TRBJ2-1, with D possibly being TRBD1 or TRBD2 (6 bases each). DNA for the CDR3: TGTGCCAGCAGCCAAGATCGGGGGCTCTACAATGAGCAGTTCTTC. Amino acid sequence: CASSQDRGLYNEQFF.